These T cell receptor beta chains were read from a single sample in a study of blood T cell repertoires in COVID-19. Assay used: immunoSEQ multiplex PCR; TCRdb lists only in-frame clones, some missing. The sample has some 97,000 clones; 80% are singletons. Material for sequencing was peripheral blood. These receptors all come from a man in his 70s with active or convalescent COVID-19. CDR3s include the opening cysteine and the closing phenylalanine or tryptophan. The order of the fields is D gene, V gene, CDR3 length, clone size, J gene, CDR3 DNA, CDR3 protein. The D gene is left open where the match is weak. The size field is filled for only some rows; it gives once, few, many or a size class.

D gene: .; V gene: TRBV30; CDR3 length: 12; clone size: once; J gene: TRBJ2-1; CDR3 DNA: TGTGCCTGCAGCCTCTTCCTAGGTGAGCAGTTCTTC; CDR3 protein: CACSLFLGEQFF
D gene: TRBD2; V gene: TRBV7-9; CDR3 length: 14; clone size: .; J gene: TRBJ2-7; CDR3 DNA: TGTGCCAGCAGCTTAATCGGGGGGACCTACGAGCAGTACTTC; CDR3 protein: CASSLIGGTYEQYF
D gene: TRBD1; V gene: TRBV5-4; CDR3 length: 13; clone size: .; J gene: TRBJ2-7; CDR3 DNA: TGTGCCAGCAGCGCCCGGGACAGCTACGAGCAGTACTTC; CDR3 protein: CASSARDSYEQYF
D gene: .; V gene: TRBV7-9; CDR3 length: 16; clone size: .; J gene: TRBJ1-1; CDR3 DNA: TGTGCCAGCAGCCCTTTGAGTGAGTCAGGGGTTCCTGAAGCTTTCTTT; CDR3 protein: CASSPLSESGVPEAFF
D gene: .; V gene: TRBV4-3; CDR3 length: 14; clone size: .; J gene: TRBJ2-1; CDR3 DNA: TGCGCCAGCAGCCACCGGGACTCCTACAATGAGCAGTTCTTC; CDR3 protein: CASSHRDSYNEQFF
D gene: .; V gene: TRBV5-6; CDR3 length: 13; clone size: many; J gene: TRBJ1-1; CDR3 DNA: TGTGCCAGCAGCTTTGGGCAGGGATTTGAAGCTTTCTTT; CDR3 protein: CASSFGQGFEAFF
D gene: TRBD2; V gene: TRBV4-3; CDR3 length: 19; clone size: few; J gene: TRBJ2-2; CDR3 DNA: TGCGCCAGCAGCCAGCTACTAGCGACTGGGAGCGGGGCCACCGGGGAGCTGTTTTTT; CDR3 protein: CASSQLLATGSGATGELFF
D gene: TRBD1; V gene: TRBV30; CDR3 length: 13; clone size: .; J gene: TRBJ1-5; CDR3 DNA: TGTGCCTGGAGTGGACAGGGAAATCAGCCCCAGCATTTT; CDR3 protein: CAWSGQGNQPQHF
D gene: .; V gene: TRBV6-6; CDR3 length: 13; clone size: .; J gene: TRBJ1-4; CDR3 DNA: TGTGCCAGCAGTTTCGGGGGATATGAAAAACTGTTTTTT; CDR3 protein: CASSFGGYEKLFF
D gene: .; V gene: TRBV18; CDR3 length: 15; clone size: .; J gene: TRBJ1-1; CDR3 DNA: TGTGCCAGCTCAAACGGAGGGGTCGTGAACACTGAAGCTTTCTTT; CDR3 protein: CASSNGGVVNTEAFF
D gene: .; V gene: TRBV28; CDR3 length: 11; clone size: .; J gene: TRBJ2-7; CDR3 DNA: TGTGCCACCCTGGGGGGGCCCAGCCAGTACTTC; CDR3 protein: CATLGGPSQYF
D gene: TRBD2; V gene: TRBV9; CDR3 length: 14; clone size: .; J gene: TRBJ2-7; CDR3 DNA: TGTGCCAGCAGCGTCCTCCCGGGGGGCTACGAGCAGTACTTC; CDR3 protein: CASSVLPGGYEQYF
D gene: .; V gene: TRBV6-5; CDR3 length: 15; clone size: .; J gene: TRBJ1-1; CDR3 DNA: TGTGCCAGCAGTTACTCAGGAGGGGTAAACACTGAAGCTTTCTTT; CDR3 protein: CASSYSGGVNTEAFF
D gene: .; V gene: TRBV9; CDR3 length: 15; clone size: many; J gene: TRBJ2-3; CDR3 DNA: TGTGCCAGCAGCGTGGGGGGAGCTTCCACAGATACGCAGTATTTT; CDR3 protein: CASSVGGASTDTQYF
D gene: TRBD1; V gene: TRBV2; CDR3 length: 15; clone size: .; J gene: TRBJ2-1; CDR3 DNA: TGTGCCAGCAGTGAGTGGGACAGGGGAAACAATGAGCAGTTCTTC; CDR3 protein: CASSEWDRGNNEQFF
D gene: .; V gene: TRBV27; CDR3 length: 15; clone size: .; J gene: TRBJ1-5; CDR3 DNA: TGTGCCAGCAGTTTTCAAGGGGATGGCAATCAGCCCCAGCATTTT; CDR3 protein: CASSFQGDGNQPQHF
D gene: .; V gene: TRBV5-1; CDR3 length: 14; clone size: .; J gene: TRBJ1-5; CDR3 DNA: TGCGCCAGCAGCTTGGAGTATCAGGGACAGCCCCAGCATTTT; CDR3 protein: CASSLEYQGQPQHF
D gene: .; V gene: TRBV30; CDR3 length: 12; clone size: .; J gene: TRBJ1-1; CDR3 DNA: TGTGCCTGGAGTGTATGGAGGACTGAAGCTTTCTTT; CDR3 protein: CAWSVWRTEAFF
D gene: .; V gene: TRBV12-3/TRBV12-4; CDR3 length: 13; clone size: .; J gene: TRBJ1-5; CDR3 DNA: TGTGCCAGCAGTTTAGTTTTCGGTCAGCCCCAGCATTTT; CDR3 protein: CASSLVFGQPQHF
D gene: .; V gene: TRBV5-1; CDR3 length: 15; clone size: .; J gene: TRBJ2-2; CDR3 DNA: TGCGCCAGCAGCTTGTTTCAGTCGAACACCGGGGAGCTGTTTTTT; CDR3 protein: CASSLFQSNTGELFF
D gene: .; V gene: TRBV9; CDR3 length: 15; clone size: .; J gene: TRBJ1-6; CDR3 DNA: TGTGCCAGCAGCGTGTCGGGTGACTATAATTCACCCCTCCACTTT; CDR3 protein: CASSVSGDYNSPLHF
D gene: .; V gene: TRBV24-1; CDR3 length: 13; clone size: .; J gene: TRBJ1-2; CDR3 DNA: TGTGCCACCAGTGATTTGCAGGGTAGAGGCTACACCTTC; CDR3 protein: CATSDLQGRGYTF
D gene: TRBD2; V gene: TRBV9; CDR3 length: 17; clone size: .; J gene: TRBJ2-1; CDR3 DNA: TGTGCCAGCAGCCCCAGCGGACTAGCGGGAGTCGACAATGAGCAGTTCTTC; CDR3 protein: CASSPSGLAGVDNEQFF
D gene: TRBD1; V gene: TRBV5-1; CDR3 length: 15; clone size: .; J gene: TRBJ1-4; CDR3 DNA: TGCGCCAGCAGCAACTCACAGGGGTTCGGCGAAAAACTGTTTTTT; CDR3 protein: CASSNSQGFGEKLFF
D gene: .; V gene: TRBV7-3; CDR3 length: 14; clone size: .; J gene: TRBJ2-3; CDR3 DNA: TGTGCCAGCAGCCCACAGGGACCCGGAAATACGCAGTATTTT; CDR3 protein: CASSPQGPGNTQYF
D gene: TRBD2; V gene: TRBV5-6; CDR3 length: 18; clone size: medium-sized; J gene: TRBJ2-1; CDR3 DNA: TGTGCCAGCAGCGATACTAGCGGGGGGGCCCCTCTCTACAATGAGCAGTTCTTC; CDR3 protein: CASSDTSGGAPLYNEQFF
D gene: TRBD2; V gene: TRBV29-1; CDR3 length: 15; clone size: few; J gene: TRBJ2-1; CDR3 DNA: TGCAGCGTTGAAGATTCGGGACTAGCGTCGGATGAGCAGTTCTTC; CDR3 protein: CSVEDSGLASDEQFF
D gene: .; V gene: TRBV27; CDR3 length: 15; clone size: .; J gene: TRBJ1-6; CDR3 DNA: TGTGCCAGCAGTTTAGAGAGCTCCTATAATTCACCCCTCCACTTT; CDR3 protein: CASSLESSYNSPLHF
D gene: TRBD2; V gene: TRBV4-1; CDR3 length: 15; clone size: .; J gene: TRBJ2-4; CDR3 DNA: TGCGCCAGCAGCCAAGGGCTAGCGGGTAAAAACATTCAGTACTTC; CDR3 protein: CASSQGLAGKNIQYF
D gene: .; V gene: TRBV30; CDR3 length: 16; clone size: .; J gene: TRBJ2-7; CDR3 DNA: TGTGCCTGGAGTCTAGGAGGAGGGGGGGGTTCCTACGAGCAGTACTTC; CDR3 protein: CAWSLGGGGGSYEQYF
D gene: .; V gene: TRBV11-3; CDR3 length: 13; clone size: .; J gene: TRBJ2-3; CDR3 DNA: TGTGCCAGCAGCCTAACTAACACAGATACGCAGTATTTT; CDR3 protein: CASSLTNTDTQYF
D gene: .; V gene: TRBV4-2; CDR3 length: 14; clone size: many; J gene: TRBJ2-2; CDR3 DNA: TGTGCCAGCAGCCAAGGAGGAGGGCTCGGGGAGCTGTTTTTT; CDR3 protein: CASSQGGGLGELFF
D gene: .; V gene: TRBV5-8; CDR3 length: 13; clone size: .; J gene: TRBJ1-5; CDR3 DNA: TGTGCCAGCGCCCGGGAAGCCAATCAGCCCCAGCATTTT; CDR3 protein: CASAREANQPQHF
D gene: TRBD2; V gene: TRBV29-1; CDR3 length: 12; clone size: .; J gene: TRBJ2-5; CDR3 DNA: TGCAGCGCCATAGCGGGAGGGGAGACCCAGTACTTC; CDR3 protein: CSAIAGGETQYF
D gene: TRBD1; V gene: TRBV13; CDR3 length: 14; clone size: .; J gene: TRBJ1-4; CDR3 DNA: TGTGCCAGCAGCAGATGGACAGGGGATGAAAAACTGTTTTTT; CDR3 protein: CASSRWTGDEKLFF
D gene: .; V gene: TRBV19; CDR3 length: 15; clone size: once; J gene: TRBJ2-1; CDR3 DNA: TGTGCCAGTACCGAGGACAGGAGCGGGTACAATGAGCAGTTCTTC; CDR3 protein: CASTEDRSGYNEQFF
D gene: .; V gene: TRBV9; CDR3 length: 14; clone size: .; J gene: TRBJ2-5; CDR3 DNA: TGTGCCAGCAGCGTTAGTAGCGGCCAAGAGACCCAGTACTTC; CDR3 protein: CASSVSSGQETQYF
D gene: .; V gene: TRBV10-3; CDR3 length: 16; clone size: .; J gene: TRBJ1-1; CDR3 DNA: TGTGCCATCAGTGAGACAAGCCCGCAGGGTACGGCTGAAGCTTTCTTT; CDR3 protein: CAISETSPQGTAEAFF
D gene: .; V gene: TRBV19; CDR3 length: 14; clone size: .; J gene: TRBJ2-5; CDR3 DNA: TGTGCCAGTAGTATGGGCGGGGTTCAAGAGACCCAGTACTTC; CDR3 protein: CASSMGGVQETQYF
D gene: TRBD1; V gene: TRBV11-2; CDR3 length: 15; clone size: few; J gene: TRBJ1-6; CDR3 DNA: TGTGCCAGCAGCTTATCGGGACAGGGAGCCTCACCCCTCCACTTT; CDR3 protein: CASSLSGQGASPLHF
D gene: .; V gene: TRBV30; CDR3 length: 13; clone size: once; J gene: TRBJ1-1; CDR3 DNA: TGTGCCTGGACCGCGGGGGGGAGTGCTGAAGCTTTCTTT; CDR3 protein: CAWTAGGSAEAFF
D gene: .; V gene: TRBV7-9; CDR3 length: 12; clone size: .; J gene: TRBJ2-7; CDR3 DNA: TGTGCCAGCAGCTCGGTAACGGACGAGCAGTACTTC; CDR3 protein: CASSSVTDEQYF
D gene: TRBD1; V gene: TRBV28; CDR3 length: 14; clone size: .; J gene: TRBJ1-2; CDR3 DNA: TGTGCCAGCAGTGACCACACAGGGGGCTCGGGCTACACCTTC; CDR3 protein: CASSDHTGGSGYTF
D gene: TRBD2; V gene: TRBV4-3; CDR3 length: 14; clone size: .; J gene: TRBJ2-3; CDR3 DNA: TGCGCCAGCAGCCCGAGGACTAGCATAGATACGCAGTATTTT; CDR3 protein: CASSPRTSIDTQYF
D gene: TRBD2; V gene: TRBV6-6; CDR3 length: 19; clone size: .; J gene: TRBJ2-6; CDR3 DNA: TGTGCCAGCAGTCGGACTAGCGGGAGGGCCTGGCGTGGGGCCAACGTCCTGACTTTC; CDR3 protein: CASSRTSGRAWRGANVLTF
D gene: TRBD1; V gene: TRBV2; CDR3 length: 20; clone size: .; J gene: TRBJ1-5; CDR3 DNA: TGTGCCAGCAGTACCCACGAGGGGGGGACAGGGGGCCTTAGCAATCAGCCCCAGCATTTT; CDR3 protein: CASSTHEGGTGGLSNQPQHF
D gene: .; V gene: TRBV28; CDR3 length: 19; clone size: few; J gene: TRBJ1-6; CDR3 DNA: TGTGCCAGCTCTTTAGACGGGACTCCTACCAGCTCCTATAATTCACCCCTCCACTTT; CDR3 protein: CASSLDGTPTSSYNSPLHF
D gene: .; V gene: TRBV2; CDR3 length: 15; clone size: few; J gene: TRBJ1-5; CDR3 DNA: TGTGCCAGCAGTGGTGGACAGACTACGGATCAGCCCCAGCATTTT; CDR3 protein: CASSGGQTTDQPQHF
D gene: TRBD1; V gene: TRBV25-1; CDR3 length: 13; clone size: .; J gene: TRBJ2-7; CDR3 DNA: TGTGCCAGCAGTCCACGGACAGGCCCCGAGCAGTACTTC; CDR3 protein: CASSPRTGPEQYF
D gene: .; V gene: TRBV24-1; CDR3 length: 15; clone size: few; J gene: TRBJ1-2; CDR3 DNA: TGTGCCACCAGTGGGGCGTCTGGGCAGGGGAGTGGCTACACCTTC; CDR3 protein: CATSGASGQGSGYTF
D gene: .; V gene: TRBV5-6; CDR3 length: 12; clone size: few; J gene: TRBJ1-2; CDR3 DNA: TGTGCCAGCAGCTTCCCCCACAGGGGCTACACCTTC; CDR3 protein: CASSFPHRGYTF
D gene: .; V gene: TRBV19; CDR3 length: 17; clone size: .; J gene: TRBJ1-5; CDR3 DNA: TGTGCCAGTAGTACTTCGCCGGGACTCCAGATGGGCCAGCCCCAGCATTTT; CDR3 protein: CASSTSPGLQMGQPQHF
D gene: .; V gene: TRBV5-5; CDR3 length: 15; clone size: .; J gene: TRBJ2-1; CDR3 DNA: TGTGCCAGCAGCTTGAGGCCGGAGGTTCCCAATGAGCAGTTCTTC; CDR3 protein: CASSLRPEVPNEQFF
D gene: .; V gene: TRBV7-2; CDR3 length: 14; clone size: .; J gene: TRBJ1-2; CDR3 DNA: TGTGCCAGCAGCATTAGAACCTCTGGCTATGGCTACACCTTC; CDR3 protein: CASSIRTSGYGYTF
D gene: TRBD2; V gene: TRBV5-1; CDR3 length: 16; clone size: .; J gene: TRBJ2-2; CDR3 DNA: TGCGCCAGCAGCCCCGGCTCTAGCGGATCTACCGGGGAGCTGTTTTTT; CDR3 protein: CASSPGSSGSTGELFF